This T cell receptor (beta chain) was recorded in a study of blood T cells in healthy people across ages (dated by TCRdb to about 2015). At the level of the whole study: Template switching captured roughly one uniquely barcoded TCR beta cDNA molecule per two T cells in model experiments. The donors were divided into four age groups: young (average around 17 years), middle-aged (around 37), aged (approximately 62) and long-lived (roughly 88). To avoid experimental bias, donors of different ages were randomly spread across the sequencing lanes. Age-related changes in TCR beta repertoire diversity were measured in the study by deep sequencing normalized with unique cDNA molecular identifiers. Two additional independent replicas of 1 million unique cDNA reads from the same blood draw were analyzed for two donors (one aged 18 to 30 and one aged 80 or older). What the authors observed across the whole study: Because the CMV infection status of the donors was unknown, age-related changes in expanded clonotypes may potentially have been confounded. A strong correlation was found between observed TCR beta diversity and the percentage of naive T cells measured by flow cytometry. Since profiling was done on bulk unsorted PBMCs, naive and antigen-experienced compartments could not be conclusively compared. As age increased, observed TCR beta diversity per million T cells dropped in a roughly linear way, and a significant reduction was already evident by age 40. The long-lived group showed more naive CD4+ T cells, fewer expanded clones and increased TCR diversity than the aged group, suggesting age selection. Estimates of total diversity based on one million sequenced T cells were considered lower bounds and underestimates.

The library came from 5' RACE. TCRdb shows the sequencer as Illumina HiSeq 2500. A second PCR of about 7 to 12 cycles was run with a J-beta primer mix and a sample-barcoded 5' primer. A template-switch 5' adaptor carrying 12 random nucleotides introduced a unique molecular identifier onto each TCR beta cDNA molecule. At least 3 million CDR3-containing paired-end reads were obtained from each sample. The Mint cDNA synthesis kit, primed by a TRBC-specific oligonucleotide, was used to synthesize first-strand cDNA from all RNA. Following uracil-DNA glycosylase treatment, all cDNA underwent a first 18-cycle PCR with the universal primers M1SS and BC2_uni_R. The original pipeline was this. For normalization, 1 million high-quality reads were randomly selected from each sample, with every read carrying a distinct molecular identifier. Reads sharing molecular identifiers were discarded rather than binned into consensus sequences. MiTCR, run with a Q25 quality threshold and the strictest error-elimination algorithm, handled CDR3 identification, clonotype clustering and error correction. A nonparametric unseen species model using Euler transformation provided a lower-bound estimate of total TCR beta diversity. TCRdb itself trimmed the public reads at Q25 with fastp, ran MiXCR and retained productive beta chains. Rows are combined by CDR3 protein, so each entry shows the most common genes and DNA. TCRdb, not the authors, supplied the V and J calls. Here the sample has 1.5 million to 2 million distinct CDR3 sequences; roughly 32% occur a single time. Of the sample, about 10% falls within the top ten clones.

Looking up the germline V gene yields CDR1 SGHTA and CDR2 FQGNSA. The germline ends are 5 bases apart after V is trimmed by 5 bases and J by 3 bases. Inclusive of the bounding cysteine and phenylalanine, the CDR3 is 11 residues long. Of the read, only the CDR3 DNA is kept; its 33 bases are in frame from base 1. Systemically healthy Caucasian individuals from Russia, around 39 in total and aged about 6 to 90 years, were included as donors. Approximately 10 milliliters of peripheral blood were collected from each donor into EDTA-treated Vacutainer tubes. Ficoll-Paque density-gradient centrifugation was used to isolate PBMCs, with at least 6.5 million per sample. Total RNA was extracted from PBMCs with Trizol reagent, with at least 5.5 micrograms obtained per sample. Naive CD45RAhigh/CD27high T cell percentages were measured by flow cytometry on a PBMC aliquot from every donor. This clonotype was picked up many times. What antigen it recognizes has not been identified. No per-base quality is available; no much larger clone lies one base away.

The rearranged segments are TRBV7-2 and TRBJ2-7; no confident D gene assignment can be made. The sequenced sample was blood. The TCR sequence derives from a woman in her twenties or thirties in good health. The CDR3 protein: CASSHLYEQYF. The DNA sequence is TGTGCCAGCAGCCATCTCTACGAGCAGTACTTC.